Following are 20 T cell receptor beta chains from one sample sequenced in a study of T cells in localized non-small cell lung cancer. Using immunoSEQ multiplex PCR, the repertoire was profiled, and TCRdb retains in-frame clones only, with some absent. The table records just over 15,000 clones, about 90% of them present only once. The sequences come from peripheral blood mononuclear cells, collected before any cancer treatment. The source of these receptors is a male donor at least 60 years old with stage II lung adenocarcinoma.

CDR3 amino acids: CASSDSESGKKYEQYF. CDR3 bases: TGTGCCAGCAGTGATAGTGAAAGCGGGAAAAAGTACGAGCAGTACTTC. The chain recombines TRBV2 with TRBJ2-7, with 7 bases aligning to TRBD2. The CDR3 runs to 16 residues. In germline, CDR1 is SNHLY, CDR2 FYNNEI. After removal of 3 bases from V and 4 bases from J, the junction contained 12 bases not matched to a gene. The full variable domain, with the rest looked up from reference TRBV2 and TRBJ2-7, is EPEVTQTPSHQVTQMGQEVILRCVPISNHLYFYWYRQILGQKVEFLVSFYNNEISEKSEIFDDQFSVERPDGSNFTLKIRSTKLEDSAMYFCASSDSESGKKYEQYFGPGTRLTVT.

This sequence joins TRBV19 and TRBJ2-1, with D maybe TRBD2 (6 bases). The CDR3 extends over 15 amino acids. Germline CDR1 and CDR2: LNHDA and SQIVND (reference sequence). V dropped 3 bases and J dropped 9 bases, with 18 bases sitting between them. CDR3 protein: CASSMFGGKGGEQFF. The CDR3 bases are TGTGCCAGTAGTATGTTTGGCGGGAAGGGTGGTGAGCAGTTCTTC.

V is TRBV28 and J is TRBJ2-7; perhaps TRBD1 as D (6 bases). The V and J ends lost 4 bases and 8 bases respectively, with 18 bases between them. This CDR3 has 14 residues. CDR1 and CDR2 (germline): MDHEN, SYDVKM. For the CDR3, the DNA is TGTGCCAGCAGTTATGGACAGCTGGGGCTACAGCAGTACTTC. Protein: CASSYGQLGLQQYF.

This clone was counted a few times. The V call is TRBV10-3, the J call TRBJ1-1; perhaps TRBD1 as D (5 bases). Per the germline V gene, CDR1 is ENHRY and CDR2 is SYGVKD. Trimming left V 6 bases short and J 2 bases short, with 13 bases between. CDR3 length: 14 residues. The CDR3 coding sequence is TGTGCCATCAGGGAATCAGGGTTTAACACTGAAGCTTTCTTT. This encodes CAIRESGFNTEAFF.

This sequence joins TRBV19 and TRBJ2-1; D is perhaps TRBD2 (5 bases). CDR1 LNHDA and CDR2 SQIVND come from the germline V gene (reference sequence). Trimming took off 7 bases at V and 5 bases at J, with 18 bases between the two ends. The CDR3 is 15 residues long. CDR3 bases: TGTGCCAGTACTCAAGGAGGAGCCAACGACAATGAGCAGTTCTTC. It is translated as CASTQGGANDNEQFF.

The gene calls are TRBV7-8 and TRBJ2-3; 12 bases are a match to TRBD2. The germline V gene has CDR1 SGHVS and CDR2 FQNEAQ. This CDR3 spans 15 amino acids. V shed 1 base and J 6 bases; nucleotides not matched to a gene: 2. CDR3 in DNA: TGTGCCAGCAGCTTAGGGACTAGCGGGAAGGATACGCAGTATTTT. Its protein product is CASSLGTSGKDTQYF.

This chain uses TRBV5-4 with TRBJ2-3; D possibly corresponds to TRBD2 (5 bases). Germline V gene data show CDR1 as SGHNT and CDR2 as YYREEE (reference sequence). The CDR3 is 13 residues long. The V gene lost 5 bases and the J gene lost 5 bases, with 12 bases spanning the gap. The CDR3 DNA is TGTGCCAGCAGGGCGCGGGTAAGAGATACGCAGTATTTT. Its protein product is CASRARVRDTQYF.

The rearrangement links TRBV6-5 to TRBJ2-1; no clear D gene. CDR1 is MNHEY, CDR2 SVGAGI, per germline. CDR3 size: 15 residues. With 6 bases removed from V and 1 base from J, the gap between germline ends came to 13 bases. The chain's CDR3 is CASSSGFGSYNEQFF. The DNA for the CDR3 is TGTGCCAGCAGCAGTGGCTTCGGGTCCTACAATGAGCAGTTCTTC.

The J gene is TRBJ2-1, the V gene TRBV28; TRBD1 is a possible D gene (6 bases). V gave up 8 bases and J gave up 5 bases, with 10 bases separating them. The CDR3 spans 12 residues. In germline, CDR1 is MDHEN, CDR2 SYDVKM. The CDR3 loop reads CASSGAHNEQFF. CDR3 coding DNA: TGTGCCAGCTCAGGGGCACACAATGAGCAGTTCTTC.

The chain employs TRBV27 and TRBJ2-3, with 7 bases identical to TRBD2. Germline trimming cut 0 bases from V and 2 bases from J; bases unmatched to any gene: 2. The CDR3 has 15 amino acids. Germline V lookup: CDR1 MNHEY, CDR2 SMNVEV (reference sequence). The CDR3 spells CASSLSGGNTDTQYF. CDR3 coding DNA: TGTGCCAGCAGTTTATCGGGAGGGAACACAGATACGCAGTATTTT.

The gene calls are TRBV11-2 and TRBJ1-2; D is unresolved. V gave up 5 bases and J gave up 0 bases, with 7 bases separating them. This CDR3 region has 13 residues. The germline V gene has CDR1 SGHAT and CDR2 FQNNGV. CDR3 DNA sequence: TGTGCCAGCAGCCCCGCGTCTAACTATGGCTACACCTTC. It specifies CASSPASNYGYTF. Looking up the rest from reference TRBV11-2 and TRBJ1-2 gives the full variable domain: EAGVAQSPRYKIIEKRQSVAFWCNPISGHATLYWYQQILGQGPKLLIQFQNNGVVDDSQLPKDRFSAERLKGVDSTLKIQPAKLEDSAVYLCASSPASNYGYTFGSGTRLTVV.

The V call is TRBV30, the J call TRBJ2-5; 7 bases agree with TRBD2. Trimming removed 2 bases from V and 1 base from J; junction bases left unmatched: 7. The CDR3 totals 15 residues. CDR1 and CDR2 (germline): GTSNPN, SVGIG (reference sequence). In nucleotides, the CDR3 is TGTGCCTGGAGTATTAATAGCGGGTCCCAAGAGACCCAGTACTTC. It specifies CAWSINSGSQETQYF.

CDR3 bases: TGTGCCAGCAGAAGGACAGTGAACACCGGGGAGCTGTTTTTT. Translated, it gives CASRRTVNTGELFF. The chain links TRBV27 to TRBJ2-2; a weak D match, TRBD1 (6 bases). V lost 6 bases and J lost 1, with 9 bases in between. This CDR3 contains 14 residues. Germline CDR1 reads MNHEY; CDR2 reads SMNVEV (reference sequence).

V is TRBV19 and J is TRBJ2-2; D is unclear. The CDR3 contains 17 residues. Trimming took 3 bases from V and 0 from J, leaving 14 bases between them. CDR1 and CDR2 from the germline V gene are LNHDA and SQIVND (reference sequence). The CDR3 DNA reads as TGTGCCAGTAGTATTTTAGCCAGACAACCGAACACCGGGGAGCTGTTTTTT. It encodes CASSILARQPNTGELFF.

V is TRBV11-2 and J is TRBJ2-7, with 7 bases aligning to TRBD1. Unmatched junction bases numbered 5, after V lost 5 bases and J lost 4 bases. Per germline, CDR1 SGHAT and CDR2 FQNNGV. This CDR3 is built from 13 residues. The CDR3 reads CASSPDRVYEQYF. In DNA, the CDR3 is TGTGCCAGCAGCCCTGACAGGGTGTACGAGCAGTACTTC.

The CDR3 loop reads CASSTTLQGEKLFF. In nucleotides, the CDR3 is TGTGCCAGTAGTACGACTCTACAAGGGGAAAAACTGTTTTTT. The chain recombines TRBV19 with TRBJ1-4; D is undetermined. Per the germline V gene, CDR1 is LNHDA and CDR2 is SQIVND (reference sequence). The germline V and J ends were trimmed by 4 bases and 8 bases, with 14 bases remaining between them. This CDR3 is 14 amino acids long. The whole variable domain, remainder taken from reference TRBV19 and TRBJ1-4, is DGGITQSPKYLFRKEGQNVTLSCEQNLNHDAMYWYRQDPGQGLRLIYYSQIVNDFQKGDIAEGYSVSREKKESFPLTVTSAQKNPTAFYLCASSTTLQGEKLFFGSGTQLSVL.

The genes are TRBV5-5 and TRBJ2-1; 7 nucleotides agree with TRBD2. Trimming took 2 bases from V and 1 from J; bases not matched to a gene: 3. Per the germline V gene, CDR1 is SGHKS and CDR2 is YYEKEE (reference sequence). The CDR3 extends over 15 amino acids. The CDR3, as DNA: TGTGCCAGCAGCTTTGGCGGGAGTTCCTACAATGAGCAGTTCTTC. Its translation is CASSFGGSSYNEQFF.

V is TRBV18 and J is TRBJ1-2; D uncertain. V was pared by 2 bases and J by 1 base, with 14 bases between. The CDR3 has 16 amino acids. The germline gives CDR1 KGHSH, CDR2 LQKENI. The CDR3 here is CASSPRTENLNYGYTF. The CDR3 bases are TGTGCCAGCTCACCAAGGACCGAGAACCTTAACTATGGCTACACCTTC. The variable domain in full, with the rest retrieved from reference TRBV18 and TRBJ1-2, is NAGVMQNPRHLVRRRGQEARLRCSPMKGHSHVYWYRQLPEEGLKFMVYLQKENIIDESGMPKERFSAEFPKEGPSILRIQQVVRGDSAAYFCASSPRTENLNYGYTFGSGTRLTVV.

CDR3 coding DNA: TGTGCCAGCAGCTTAGCCCAAACCCCCTACAATGAGCAGTTCTTC. Amino acid sequence: CASSLAQTPYNEQFF. The chain couples TRBV7-6 to TRBJ2-1; D unresolved. The CDR3 is 15 residues long. Germline V CDR1 and CDR2: SGHVS, FNYEAQ. The V and J ends lost 0 bases and 2 bases respectively, with 8 bases between them.

V usage is TRBV10-3 and J usage is TRBJ2-1; 8 bases map to TRBD2. Germline V gene data show CDR1 as ENHRY and CDR2 as SYGVKD. J gave up 3 bases and V 8 bases, and 6 bases lay outside the gene matches. The CDR3 has 14 amino acids. The CDR3 sequence is CAIGAGGSYNEQFF. The CDR3 DNA reads as TGTGCCATCGGGGCGGGAGGAAGCTACAATGAGCAGTTCTTC.